This TCR beta chain is from a study of human T cells and chemical hapten exposure. Study overall: The study patch tested 0.01% DPC on the upper back and read results at 6 days.

Study results and limitations: Counts of TCRs expanded at PT1 correlated positively with patch test score. Donors in the study had alopecia, meaning their immune response may differ from healthy people's.

V shed 3 bases and J 7 bases; nucleotides not matched to a gene: 3. The germline V gene has CDR1 WNHNN and CDR2 SYGVQD (reference sequence). The CDR3 loop spans 15 amino acids. This clonotype was recorded at least ten times. What it recognizes is unknown. Time point described: pre-sensitization, week 0. Treatment given: therapeutic diphenylcyclopropenone sensitization with weekly scalp DPC. Unique molecular identifiers were attached to individual cDNA molecules within the library. TCRdb passed the RACE reads through MiXCR, listing each CDR3 protein once. The top ten clones hold 2.5% to 3% of a sample with 300,000 to 450,000 distinct CDR3 sequences, approximately 5.1% of them seen once.

This sequence joins TRBV10-1 and TRBJ2-2, with 12 positions matching TRBD2. The material sequenced was whole blood, taken in connection with sensitization to the hapten diphenylcyclopropenone (DPC). The clonotype comes from a woman between 50 and 59 years old with alopecia areata. Some clones in this sample may be carry-over from other donors' samples. The CDR3 loop is CASSELAGGGGELFF. CDR3 nucleotide sequence: TGCGCCAGCAGTGAACTAGCGGGAGGCGGCGGGGAGCTGTTTTTT.